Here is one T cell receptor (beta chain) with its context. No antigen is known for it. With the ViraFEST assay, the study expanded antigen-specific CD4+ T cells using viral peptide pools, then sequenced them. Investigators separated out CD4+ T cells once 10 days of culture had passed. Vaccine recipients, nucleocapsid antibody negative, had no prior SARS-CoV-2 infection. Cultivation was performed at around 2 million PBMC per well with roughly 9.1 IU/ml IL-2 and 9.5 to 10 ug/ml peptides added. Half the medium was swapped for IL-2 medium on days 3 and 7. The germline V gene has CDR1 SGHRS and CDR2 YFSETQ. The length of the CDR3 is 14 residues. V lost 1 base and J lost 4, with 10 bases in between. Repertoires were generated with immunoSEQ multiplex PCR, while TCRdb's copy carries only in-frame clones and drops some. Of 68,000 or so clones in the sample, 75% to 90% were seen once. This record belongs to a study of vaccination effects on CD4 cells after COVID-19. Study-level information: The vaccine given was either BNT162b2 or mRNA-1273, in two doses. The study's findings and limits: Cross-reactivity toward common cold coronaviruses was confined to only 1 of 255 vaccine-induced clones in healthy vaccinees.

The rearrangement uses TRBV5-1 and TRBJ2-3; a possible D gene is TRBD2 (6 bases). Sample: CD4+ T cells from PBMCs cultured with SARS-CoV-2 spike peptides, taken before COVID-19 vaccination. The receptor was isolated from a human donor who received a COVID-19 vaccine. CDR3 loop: CASSLPGGPDTQYF. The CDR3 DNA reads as TGCGCCAGCAGCTTGCCCGGGGGTCCAGATACGCAGTATTTT.